This T cell receptor (beta chain) was found in a study of T cells in women clearing cervical HPV infection. At the level of the study: Cases: HPV16-related CIN3 or worse on histology, a couple of invasive cancers.

The assay was immunoSEQ multiplex PCR, and TCRdb's table has in-frame clones only and misses some. This sample's table reports roughly 30,000 clones. Study-wide findings and caveats: TRBV6-7 relative abundance averaged about 0.1% in cases and around 0.17% in controls.

Germline lookup yields CDR1 DFQATT and CDR2 SNEGSKA (reference sequence). Trimming removed 0 bases at V and 2 bases at J, with 14 bases between. The CDR3 consists of 16 residues. To note about this clone: No antigen is known for it. Sequencing ends 3 residues short of the CDR3 end; the germline J gene provides the rest.

Input material: blood buffy coat. The clonotype originates from a woman aged 18-70 years with a cervical HPV16 infection that either progressed to CIN3+ or cleared (not recorded which). The V gene is TRBV20-1, the J gene TRBJ2-1; maybe TRBD2 (7 bases). CDR3 loop: CSARDLKGGAYNEQFF. CDR3 bases read: TGCAGTGCTAGAGATCTAAAGGGGGGGGCCTACAATGAG.